This T cell receptor (beta chain) was obtained from a study of T cells in Graves' hyperthyroidism and ophthalmopathy. Study context: Peripheral blood specimens were obtained at initial diagnosis, prior to any treatment.

Study outcomes and limitations: Blood also contained most expanded thyroid clonotypes above 0.001.

As for this clonotype: Its target is not known.

The TCR beta CDR3 regions underwent amplification using RNA transcripts as the source. First-round RT-PCR with HTBI primers amplified the TCR CDR3 region. TCRdb fed the multiplex PCR reads into MiXCR, producing one record per CDR3 protein. The sample includes hundreds of thousands of distinct CDR3 sequences, under 20% seen only once; the top ten take 3% to 4%. Every diagnosis used clinical symptoms, serum thyroxine and TRAb, thyroid ultrasound and orbital computed tomography. Germline trimming cut 4 bases from V and 4 bases from J; bases unmatched to any gene: 7. The CDR3 length is 16 residues. The rearrangement links TRBV12-3 or TRBV12-4 to TRBJ2-2, with 9 positions matching TRBD2. The origin of this receptor is a woman between 25 and 40 years old with Graves' hyperthyroidism. The sample consisted of blood. CDR3 bases: TGTGCCAGCAGTTATGCTCCGGGACTAGCCACCGGGGAGCTGTTTTTT. Its protein product is CASSYAPGLATGELFF.